This TCR beta chain appears in the sequencing data of a study of early stage breast cancer tumors. The V segment lost 1 base and the J segment 2 bases; nucleotides outside the gene matches: 6. Germline V gene data show CDR1 as SEHNR and CDR2 as FQNEAQ (reference sequence). This CDR3 is built from 16 residues. The table lists this clone with a few counts. As yet, its antigen is unknown. Here immunoSEQ multiplex PCR was the method, and the copy in TCRdb shows in-frame clones only, minus some. The sample yields about 36,000 clones, over 70% seen once. Study results and limitations: Functional markers like CD4, CD8 and FOXP3 were missed in bulk sequencing. Most shared enriched TCRB sequences were commonly generated ones. Blood repertoires resembled normal breast more than tumor.

The V and J genes are TRBV7-9 and TRBJ2-7; 9 bases map to TRBD1. The origin of this receptor is a person between 55 and 70 years old with breast cancer. The specimen sequenced was blood. In DNA, the CDR3 is TGTGCCAGCAGCTTAGACGGGACAGGGTTCACCTACGAGCAGTACTTC. Residues: CASSLDGTGFTYEQYF.